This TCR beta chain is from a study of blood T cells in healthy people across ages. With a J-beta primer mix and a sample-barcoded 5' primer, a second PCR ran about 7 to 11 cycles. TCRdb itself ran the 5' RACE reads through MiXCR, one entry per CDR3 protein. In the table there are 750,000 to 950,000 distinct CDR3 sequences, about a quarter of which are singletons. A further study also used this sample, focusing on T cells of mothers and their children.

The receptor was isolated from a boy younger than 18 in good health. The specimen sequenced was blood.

The CDR3 DNA reads TGTGCCAGCAGCCAACGGACAATCTTCTACGAGCAGTACTTC. Amino acids: CASSQRTIFYEQYF. This sequence joins TRBV7-8 and TRBJ2-7; perhaps TRBD1 as D (5 bases). The CDR3 is made up of 14 amino acids. V shed 5 bases and J shed 3 bases, with 14 bases lying between them. Germline V gene data show CDR1 as SGHVS and CDR2 as FQNEAQ.